This T cell receptor (beta chain) comes out of a study of Graves' ophthalmopathy and Graves' hyperthyroidism. The overall study: Ophthalmopathy not arising within 18 months of follow-up defined hyperthyroidism as stable.

Whole-study findings and limits: Blood also harbored most expanded thyroid clonotypes above 0.001 frequency.

RNA transcripts were the template, and TCR beta CDR3 regions were amplified from them. A first-round RT-PCR used HTBI primers, followed by a second-round multiplex PCR. TCRdb used MiXCR to reprocess the multiplex PCR reads, holding one entry per CDR3 protein. Here the sample spans over a million distinct CDR3 sequences, less than 45% being singletons. CDR3 size: 14 residues. Looked up from germline, CDR1 is ENHRY and CDR2 is SYGVKD. The V end lost 5 bases, the J end lost 7 bases, and 15 bases lay between the germline ends. Comment on this clonotype: Antigen unknown.

Patients were left out if they had other autoimmune diseases, uncontrolled infections, pregnancy or lactation. The specimen was peripheral blood or thyroid tissue (not recorded which). The TCR sequence derives from an adult man with Graves' hyperthyroidism. V and J are TRBV10-3 and TRBJ1-5; tentative D call: TRBD1 (5 bases). CDR3 nucleotides: TGTGCCATCAGTACGGGTCGGGGCGGGCAGCCCCAGCATTTT. This gives the protein CAISTGRGGQPQHF.